This note documents a single TCR beta chain sequence. It lacks a known antigen. Per-nucleotide qualities are absent, and no much larger clonotype sits a single base away. The same CDR3 also results from other DNA sequences found in this sample. The CDR3 covers 12 residues, taking in both the cysteine and the phenylalanine. Just CDR3 DNA is preserved here, 36 bases in frame from base 1. The V end loses 0 bases and the J end loses 6 bases, and a stretch of 3 bases separates them. CDR1 SGHRS and CDR2 YFSETQ are derived from the germline V gene. Using the deep immunoSEQ assay, TCR CDR3 regions were amplified from genomic DNA by multiplex PCR. Extracted genomic DNA from each cell subset was distributed evenly across all wells of several immunoSEQ 96-well plates, and each plate was treated as a replicate. Each replicate PCR for sorted subsets received about 180 ng genomic DNA, equal to roughly 30,000 T cell genomes. Purified libraries were measured with a Qubit 3.0 fluorometer, size-checked on a Bioanalyzer 2100, and measured again with the KAPA Library Quantification kit. A separate single-read 150-cycle Illumina NextSeq 550 flow cell was used to sequence each immunoSEQ 96-well plate. The study's processing was this. Because the immunoSEQ output included only junctional sequences and no quality scores, the filtering could not be the same as the filtering used for full-length reads. Sequences were annotated with PyIR, a Python wrapper for IgBLAST v1.9, using IMGT germline references to assign V/J genes and CDR3. Any read was removed if the V/J assignment was weak (E-value above 1e-6), the CDR3 was missing, or the read contained stop codons, out-of-frame junctions, or ambiguous translated residues. A V3J clonotype was defined by an identical inferred V gene, J gene, and CDR3 amino acid sequence. The percentage overlap between two repertoires was calculated by dividing the number of shared unique clonotypes by the size of the smaller repertoire. Three approaches were used to assess repertoire richness: RTK rarefaction, the Chao1 estimator, and Recon v2.1 estimates of unobserved clonotypes. Generation probabilities were computed with OLGA for all TCRbeta clonotypes obtained by the gDNA method from several donors. In its TCRdb copy, this immuneACCESS table keeps in-frame sequences only and misses some clones. Where compared with another copy, unresolved V genes explain less than half of these, and the others have no known cause. V, J and clone size are taken as reported in that table, and D and trimming were inferred from the DNA itself. This sample lists 650,000 to 700,000 clones; 90% were detected once. 30% to 35% of the sample rests with the top ten.

This record belongs to a study of shared clonotypes between healthy human individuals (dated by TCRdb to the early 2020s). Regarding the research as a whole: The cohort included three men and a couple of women between 18 and 49 years of age. Each donor's leukapheresis produced roughly between roughly 0.9 and 8.9 billion PBMCs. Libraries were prepared and TCR repertoires were sequenced by different laboratories using diverse techniques, in order to increase sequencing depth and limit assay-specific biases. The study deeply sequenced blood TCR repertoires of about 5 healthy adults to estimate repertoire size and the extent of clonotype sharing between individuals. For each donor, CD4 naive and CD4 memory were each given three plates, CD8 naive was given two plates, and CD8 memory was given one plate.

Donors were healthy HIV-negative adults with no recently reported acute infections or vaccinations. Only Caucasian adults living in Nashville, Tennessee, USA were represented among the donors. CD8 memory samples were composed of magnetically selected CD45RO+ cells combined with CCR7-negative CD45RA+ effector memory (TemRA) cells. After blood collection by leukapheresis, PBMCs were isolated using Ficoll-Histopaque density gradient centrifugation and then cryopreserved in the vapor phase of liquid nitrogen. Analytical flow cytometry was used to check the purity and quantity of every magnetically sorted T cell population. Genomic DNA was isolated from each sorted fraction and quantified by UV absorbance on a Nanodrop 2000c. Study-wide findings and limitations: Clonotypes shared by all four sorted-subset donors showed higher generation probabilities than non-shared clonotypes. Naive subsets generally had larger estimated clonotype richness than memory subsets. Only blood was sampled, and tissue TCR repertoires likely differ from those in blood. The small number of donors limited the genetic and exposure-history diversity represented. Incomplete sequencing was indicated by rarefaction of sorted-subset datasets, despite the large sequencing depth. When several donors were compared, the shared fraction of clonotypes was around 5.1% for naive CD4, roughly 3.4% for naive CD8, 2.3% for memory CD4, and around 0.4% for memory CD8. Pairwise subsampling led to the expectation that sequencing depth would affect the degree of clonotype sharing among donors.

This TCR came from a man aged 18 to 35 in good health. Some clones in this sample may be carry-over from other donors' samples. Sequenced material: memory CD8+ T cells from PBMCs. This specimen's cell subset or site label, interpreted: CD45RO+ cells pooled with CCR7-negative TemRA cells. The chain links TRBV5-1 with TRBJ2-2, with no confidently assigned D gene. The bases read TGCGCCAGCAGCTTGGTCCCCGGGGAGCTGTTTTTT. This encodes CASSLVPGELFF.